Following are 25 T cell receptor beta chains from one sample sequenced in a study of beta chain features in type 1 diabetes. Study-level findings and limits: Shorter TCRB CDR3s, moderately but significantly so, were found in Type 1 diabetes patients in all four CD4+ subsets.

All of the isolated RNA was reverse transcribed, so expressed TCRB transcripts were sequenced. Sequencing used immunoSEQ multiplex PCR; TCRdb keeps in-frame clones, though not all of them. This repertoire shows around 260,000 clones, 20% found once; its top ten account for about 0.027%. The antigens these receptors bind are not known. The sequencing sample was made of naive CD4+ T cells from blood. The receptors stem from a woman between 35 and 50 years old with type 1 diabetes.

The chain is built from TRBV6-5 and TRBJ2-3; 8 nucleotides agree with TRBD1. With 4 bases clipped from V and 4 bases from J, the junction kept 7 bases outside the gene matches. The CDR3 has 15 amino acids. From germline, CDR1 is MNHEY and CDR2 SVGAGI. CDR3 in amino acids: CASSFGQGGADTQYF. The DNA for the CDR3 is TGTGCCAGCAGTTTTGGACAGGGTGGGGCAGATACGCAGTATTTT.

A single count supports this clone. The V call is TRBV25-1, the J call TRBJ2-3; perhaps TRBD2 as D (6 bases). The V gene's germline CDR1 is MGHDK and CDR2 SYGVNS. Trimming shortened V by 5 bases and J by 1 base, and 10 bases separated the two germline ends. CDR3 size: 14 residues. The CDR3 loop reads CASSSSARTDTQYF. The DNA for the CDR3 is TGTGCCAGCAGTTCTAGCGCCCGCACAGATACGCAGTATTTT.

The J gene is TRBJ2-5, the V gene TRBV7-2, with D unresolved. V was pared by 1 base and J by 4 bases, with 4 bases between. Germline values: CDR1 SGHTA, CDR2 FQGNSA. The CDR3 runs to 12 residues. CDR3 in amino acids: CASSLELETQYF. The DNA for the CDR3 is TGTGCCAGCAGCTTAGAGCTAGAGACCCAGTACTTC.

The chain uses TRBV25-1 and TRBJ2-7, with 8 bases fitting TRBD1. This CDR3 has 17 residues. Germline CDR1 is MGHDK and CDR2 is SYGVNS. J gave up 3 bases and V 4 bases, and 14 bases lay outside the gene matches. The CDR3 protein is CASSGGQGSSRVYEQYF. DNA for the CDR3: TGTGCCAGCAGTGGTGGACAGGGTTCCTCGAGGGTCTACGAGCAGTACTTC.

This rearrangement joins TRBV7-9 to TRBJ2-7; 10 bases align to TRBD1. The CDR3 has 15 residues. V lost 6 bases, J lost 0 bases, and 5 bases stayed unmatched. Germline V gene data show CDR1 as SEHNR and CDR2 as FQNEAQ (reference sequence). The CDR3 bases are TGTGCCAGCAGGTCCGGGACAGGGGTCTCCTACGAGCAGTACTTC. Its translation is CASRSGTGVSYEQYF.

The chain is built from TRBV6-1 and TRBJ1-6, with TRBD1 as a possible D gene (5 bases). Germline V gives CDR1 MNHNS, CDR2 SASEGT. CDR3 size: 13 residues. V dropped 1 base and J dropped 11 bases, with 9 bases sitting between them. DNA for the CDR3: TGTGCCAGCAGTGAAGGGCAGGGTCCACCCCTCCACTTT. It translates to CASSEGQGPPLHF.

In its sample, this clone was seen a few times. This chain links TRBV7-2 with TRBJ2-3; 14 nucleotides line up with TRBD2. The CDR3 runs to 15 residues. V lost 4 bases and J lost 4; bases outside the gene matches: 1. Germline V lookup: CDR1 SGHTA, CDR2 FQGNSA. The CDR3 DNA reads TGTGCCAGCAGCTCGGGACTAGCGGGAGCAGATACGCAGTATTTT. Translated, it gives CASSSGLAGADTQYF.

This clone was picked up a small number of times. CDR3 region: CASAGRPNVETQYF. For the CDR3, the DNA is TGTGCCAGCGCTGGGAGGCCTAATGTCGAGACCCAGTACTTC. J is TRBJ2-5 and V is TRBV6-6; TRBD2 is a possible D gene (6 bases). Germline V lookup: CDR1 MNHNY, CDR2 SVGAGI (reference sequence). V was cut by 8 bases and J by 5 bases, with 18 bases left in between. The CDR3 consists of 14 residues.

This clone was seen more than once but under ten times. The chain employs TRBV7-9 and TRBJ2-3, with 14 bases that match TRBD2. The germline V gene has CDR1 SEHNR and CDR2 FQNEAQ (reference sequence). The CDR3 runs to 17 residues. Trimming at V came to 3 bases and at J to 4 bases, leaving 6 bases not matched to a gene. The CDR3 reads CASSLPGLAGVADTQYF. In DNA, the CDR3 is TGTGCCAGCAGCTTGCCGGGACTAGCGGGAGTAGCAGATACGCAGTATTTT.

The gene calls are TRBV4-3 and TRBJ1-2, with 7 bases fitting TRBD1. This CDR3 spans 15 amino acids. Germline V gene lookup returns CDR1 LGHNA and CDR2 YSLEER. With 4 bases clipped from V and 1 base from J, the junction kept 6 bases outside the gene matches. CDR3 loop: CASSRGDRDNYGYTF. In nucleotides, the CDR3 is TGCGCCAGCAGCCGAGGGGACAGAGATAACTATGGCTACACCTTC.

The chain employs TRBV11-2 and TRBJ1-6, with a possible D match to TRBD1 (6 bases). The CDR3 contains 16 residues. The V gene's germline CDR1 is SGHAT and CDR2 FQNNGV. V dropped 4 bases and J dropped 8 bases, with 18 bases sitting between them. The CDR3 DNA sequence: TGTGCCAGCAGCTGGATGAGCGGCAGGGGTTATTCACCCCTCCACTTT. The encoded protein is CASSWMSGRGYSPLHF.

The chain couples TRBV27 to TRBJ1-5; tentatively, D is TRBD1 (5 bases). This CDR3 comprises 15 residues. CDR1 MNHEY and CDR2 SMNVEV come from the germline V gene (reference sequence). With 6 bases removed from V and 7 bases from J, the gap between germline ends came to 19 bases. CDR3 region: CASRGGGVSGQPQHF. CDR3 nucleotide sequence: TGTGCCAGCAGGGGCGGGGGGGTATCAGGACAGCCCCAGCATTTT.

This clone appeared a few times. The V and J genes are TRBV2 and TRBJ2-3, with no clear D. This CDR3 has 13 residues. V lost 3 bases, J lost 2 bases, and 6 bases lay in between. The germline V gene has CDR1 SNHLY and CDR2 FYNNEI. CDR3 sequence reads: CASSDGPTDTQYF. CDR3 sequence (DNA): TGTGCCAGCAGTGATGGGCCCACAGATACGCAGTATTTT. Together with reference TRBV2 and TRBJ2-3, the CDR3 gives the full variable domain: EPEVTQTPSHQVTQMGQEVILRCVPISNHLYFYWYRQILGQKVEFLVSFYNNEISEKSEIFDDQFSVERPDGSNFTLKIRSTKLEDSAMYFCASSDGPTDTQYFGPGTRLTVL.

In this sample, this clone turned up a few times. The chain combines TRBV9 with TRBJ1-2; 8 nucleotides line up with TRBD1. The CDR3 runs to 14 residues. Germline lookup yields CDR1 SGDLS and CDR2 YYNGEE. V was pared by 2 bases and J by 2 bases, with 2 bases of the junction left unmatched. CDR3 nucleotide sequence: TGTGCCAGCAGCGTCAGGACAGGGAACTATGGCTACACCTTC. Its protein product is CASSVRTGNYGYTF.

This clone was seen only a few times. The gene calls are TRBV10-3 and TRBJ2-3, with D perhaps matching TRBD1 (6 bases). The CDR3 runs 15 residues. V lost 8 bases to trimming and J lost 0 bases, with 15 bases between them. Germline lookup yields CDR1 ENHRY and CDR2 SYGVKD. This CDR3 is CAILDHRASTDTQYF. The CDR3 nucleotides are TGTGCCATCCTCGATCACAGGGCCAGCACAGATACGCAGTATTTT.

This clone was observed a few times. This rearrangement joins TRBV29-1 to TRBJ1-2, with 9 bases fitting TRBD1. Trimming cost V 6 bases and J 2 bases; bases outside gene matches: 4. Germline V lookup: CDR1 SQVTM, CDR2 ANQGSEA. The CDR3 has 13 amino acids. The CDR3 DNA sequence: TGCAGCGTAAGCGGACAGGGGAACTATGGCTACACCTTC. The encoded protein is CSVSGQGNYGYTF. The full variable domain, rest sourced from reference TRBV29-1 and TRBJ1-2, is SAVISQKPSRDICQRGTSLTIQCQVDSQVTMMFWYRQQPGQSLTLIATANQGSEATYESGFVIDKFPISRPNLTFSTLTVSNMSPEDSSIYLCSVSGQGNYGYTFGSGTRLTVV.

The chain links TRBV11-1 to TRBJ1-5; weak D call: TRBD1 (5 bases). Germline assignment: CDR1 SGHAT and CDR2 FQDESV (reference sequence). The ends were cut back, 1 base at V and 4 bases at J, with 11 bases in the middle. The CDR3 consists of 15 residues. The CDR3 nucleotides are TGTGCCAGCAGCTTAGACGGACAAACTAATCAGCCCCAGCATTTT. It codes for CASSLDGQTNQPQHF.

V is TRBV9 and J is TRBJ1-2; weak D call: TRBD1 (6 bases). V lost 0 bases to trimming and J lost 1 base, with 13 bases between them. This CDR3 has 16 residues. Looked up from germline, CDR1 is SGDLS and CDR2 is YYNGEE. CDR3 sequence reads: CASSVDRDGINYGYTF. CDR3 nucleotides: TGTGCCAGCAGCGTAGACAGGGACGGGATTAACTATGGCTACACCTTC.

In this sample, this clone turned up a few times. The chain combines TRBV2 with TRBJ2-1, with D perhaps matching TRBD2 (6 bases). This CDR3 has 15 amino acids. The V gene's germline CDR1 is SNHLY and CDR2 FYNNEI. V dropped 3 bases and J dropped 1 base, with 10 bases sitting between them. The CDR3 nucleotides read TGTGCCAGCAGTGACTCTCTAGCGTCCTACAATGAGCAGTTCTTC. It specifies CASSDSLASYNEQFF.

The chain couples TRBV2 to TRBJ1-2, with D perhaps TRBD1 (6 bases). The germline V gene encodes CDR1 SNHLY and CDR2 FYNNEI. The germline V and J ends were trimmed by 6 bases and 0 bases, with 11 bases remaining between them. The CDR3 totals 14 residues. CDR3: CASSGTPTNYGYTF. The CDR3 bases are TGTGCCAGCAGCGGGACACCTACTAACTATGGCTACACCTTC.

V gene TRBV6-5 combines with J gene TRBJ2-7, with D maybe TRBD2 (5 bases). Trimming cost V 7 bases and J 2 bases, with 15 bases left between them. Germline V gene sequence: CDR1 MNHEY, CDR2 SVGAGI. This CDR3 region has 14 residues. The CDR3 nucleotides are TGTGCCAGCAAGGTCGGACTGAGCACCTACGAGCAGTACTTC. Its protein is CASKVGLSTYEQYF.

With regard to this clone: Sequence at one end of the junction differs from germline and may be a read error. The chain uses TRBV7-9 and TRBJ1-1, with D hard to call. The CDR3 covers 11 residues. Per the germline V gene, CDR1 is SEHNR and CDR2 is FQNEAQ (reference sequence). CDR3 residues: CATSEGTEAFF. The CDR3, as DNA: TGTGCCACCAGCGAGGGCACCGAAGCTTTCTTT.

This chain joins TRBV7-9 and TRBJ1-2; D possibly corresponds to TRBD1 (5 bases). Germline CDR1 SEHNR, CDR2 FQNEAQ (reference sequence). CDR3 size: 15 residues. V was pared by 3 bases and J by 1 base, with 12 bases between. CDR3 in DNA: TGTGCCAGCAGCTTCTCGGCAGGGAATAACTATGGCTACACCTTC. As protein: CASSFSAGNNYGYTF.

The rearrangement joins TRBV28 to TRBJ1-6, with TRBD1 matching over 9 bases. The junction had 14 bases not matched to a gene; V was cut back by 7 bases and J by 10 bases. The CDR3 runs 16 residues. The germline V gene has CDR1 MDHEN and CDR2 SYDVKM. Written as DNA, the CDR3 is TGTGCCAGCACCTTCCTGCCGGGACAGGGATCATCACCCCTCCACTTT. It codes for CASTFLPGQGSSPLHF.

This clone was counted between two and nine times. The V call is TRBV19, the J call TRBJ1-2; D uncertain. The CDR3 covers 12 residues. Per germline, CDR1 LNHDA and CDR2 SQIVND (reference sequence). Between the trimmed V and J ends, which lost 5 bases and 6 bases, there was a span of 10 bases. The CDR3 here is CASSWLGDGYTF. As DNA, the CDR3 is TGTGCCAGTAGTTGGTTAGGAGATGGCTACACCTTC. Combining the CDR3 with reference TRBV19 and TRBJ1-2 gives the whole variable domain DGGITQSPKYLFRKEGQNVTLSCEQNLNHDAMYWYRQDPGQGLRLIYYSQIVNDFQKGDIAEGYSVSREKKESFPLTVTSAQKNPTAFYLCASSWLGDGYTFGSGTRLTVV.